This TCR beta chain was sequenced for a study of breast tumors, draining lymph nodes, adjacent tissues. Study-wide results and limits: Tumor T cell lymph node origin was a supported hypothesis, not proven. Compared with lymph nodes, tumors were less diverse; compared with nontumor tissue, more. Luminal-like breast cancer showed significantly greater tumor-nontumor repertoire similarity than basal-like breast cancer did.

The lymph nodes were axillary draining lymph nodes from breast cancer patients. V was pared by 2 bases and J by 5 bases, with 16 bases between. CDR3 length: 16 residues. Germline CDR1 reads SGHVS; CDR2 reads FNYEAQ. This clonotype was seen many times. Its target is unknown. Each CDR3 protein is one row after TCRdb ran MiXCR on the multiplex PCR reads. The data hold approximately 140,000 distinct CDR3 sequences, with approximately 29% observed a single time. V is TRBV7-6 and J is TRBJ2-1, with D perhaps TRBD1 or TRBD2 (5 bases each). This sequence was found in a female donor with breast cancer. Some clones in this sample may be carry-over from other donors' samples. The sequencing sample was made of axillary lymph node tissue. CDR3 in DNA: TGTGCCAGCAGCTTATTTGGTTCGGGGACCGACAATGAGCAGTTCTTC. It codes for CASSLFGSGTDNEQFF.